Following are 6 T cell receptor beta chains from one sample sequenced in a study of human T cells and chemical hapten exposure. TCRdb reprocessed the RACE reads with MiXCR, giving one entry per CDR3 protein. The table shows 300,000 to 450,000 distinct CDR3 sequences, with 4.5% to 6% occurring only once. Time point reported: pre-sensitization, week 0. The treatment is: therapeutic diphenylcyclopropenone sensitization with weekly scalp DPC. The sequenced sample was whole blood, obtained in connection with sensitization to the hapten diphenylcyclopropenone (DPC). These receptors all stem from a woman aged 45 to 65 with alopecia areata. Some clones in this sample may be carry-over from other donors' samples.

In this sample, this clonotype turned up a few times. The rearrangement joins TRBV30 to TRBJ1-4; D might be TRBD1 (6 bases). The CDR3 spans 11 residues. The ends were cut back, 3 bases at V and 8 bases at J, with 7 bases in the middle. The germline V gene encodes CDR1 GTSNPN and CDR2 SVGIG (reference sequence). CDR3 in amino acids: CAWRRGEKLFF. CDR3 bases: TGTGCCTGGAGGAGGGGGGAAAAACTGTTTTTT.

This clonotype turned up a few times. The chain uses TRBV20-1 and TRBJ2-6; D unclear. This CDR3 is built from 14 residues. Trimming removed 1 base at V and 4 bases at J, with 8 bases between. Per the germline V gene, CDR1 is DFQATT and CDR2 is SNEGSKA (reference sequence). This CDR3 is CSARASQGANVLTF. The CDR3 DNA reads as TGCAGTGCTAGAGCCAGCCAGGGGGCCAACGTCCTGACTTTC.

This chain uses TRBV9 with TRBJ1-2; 7 nucleotides agree with TRBD1. CDR1 and CDR2 from the germline V gene are SGDLS and YYNGEE. J lost 1 base, V lost 0 bases, and 3 bases had no gene match. The CDR3 length is 15 residues. The CDR3 DNA reads TGTGCCAGCAGCGTAGAAACAGGGGTTAACTATGGCTACACCTTC. It codes for CASSVETGVNYGYTF.

V usage is TRBV7-2 and J usage is TRBJ2-7, with 7 nucleotides matching TRBD1. V shed 6 bases and J 0 bases; nucleotides not matched to a gene: 5. This CDR3 has 14 amino acids. Germline-derived CDR1 and CDR2 are SGHTA and FQGNSA. The CDR3 here is CASRSGGSSYEQYF. The CDR3 nucleotides read TGTGCCAGCAGGTCAGGGGGAAGCTCCTACGAGCAGTACTTC.

There are a few counts of this clonotype. The chain has TRBV15 and TRBJ2-3, with D tentatively TRBD1 (5 bases). V lost 4 bases, J lost 5 bases, and 25 bases lay in between. The CDR3 extends over 18 amino acids. Germline CDR1 is LNHNV and CDR2 is YYDKDF (reference sequence). The DNA for the CDR3 is TGTGCCACCAGCACCTCGATCCTCAGGGCGAAGTGGGGAGATACGCAGTATTTT. Translating it yields CATSTSILRAKWGDTQYF.

A few counts support this clonotype. The chain employs TRBV5-1 and TRBJ2-3; D is uncertain. The CDR3 extends over 14 amino acids. The germline V gene encodes CDR1 SGHRS and CDR2 YFSETQ. Trimming left V 1 base short and J 2 bases short, with 8 bases between. CDR3 in DNA: TGCGCCAGCAGCTTGAGGGCCAACACAGATACGCAGTATTTT. It translates to CASSLRANTDTQYF.